These 17 T cell receptor beta chains originate from one sample sequenced in a study of T cells in tuberculosis. Thawed, overnight-rested PBMC were stained with GMM-loaded CD1B tetramer, viability dye and anti-CD3, then sorted. C32 glucose monomycolate from Rhodococcus equi was loaded onto the CD1B tetramers. Clones were read by immunoSEQ multiplex PCR, and TCRdb kept only the in-frame ones, dropping some. Of about 59,000 clones detected, 81% appear once; the ten largest clones hold 9.5% to 15%. Sequenced sample: CD1b-GMM tetramer-negative cells sorted from PBMCs. The receptors were gathered from an adult woman with latent tuberculosis.

This clone was recorded only once. The CDR3 is CASSVSGTSGNTIYF. CDR3 DNA: TGCGCCAGCAGCGTTTCCGGGACATCTGGAAACACCATATATTTT. J is TRBJ1-3 and V is TRBV5-1, with D possibly matching TRBD1 (6 bases). The germline V and J ends were trimmed by 4 bases and 1 base, with 12 bases remaining between them. CDR3 length: 15 amino acids. Germline-derived CDR1 and CDR2 are SGHRS and YFSETQ. The full variable domain, in which reference TRBV5-1 and TRBJ1-3 provide the parts outside the CDR3, is KAGVTQTPRYLIKTRGQQVTLSCSPISGHRSVSWYQQTPGQGLQFLFEYFSETQRNKGNFPGRFSGRQFSNSRSEMNVSTLELGDSALYLCASSVSGTSGNTIYFGEGSWLTVV.

The chain carries TRBV10-1 and TRBJ2-3, with 9 bases fitting TRBD2. This CDR3 has 15 residues. CDR1 is WNHNN and CDR2 is SYGVQD in the germline V gene (reference sequence). Trimming took 2 bases from V and 3 from J; bases not matched to a gene: 3. The CDR3 nucleotides read TGCGCCAGCAGTGAGACTAGCGGGCTGACAGATACGCAGTATTTT. This sequence encodes CASSETSGLTDTQYF.

The chain uses TRBV15 and TRBJ2-1, with D perhaps TRBD2 (6 bases). Germline CDR1 LNHNV, CDR2 YYDKDF (reference sequence). This CDR3 comprises 15 residues. Trimming took 1 base from V and 0 from J, leaving 7 bases between them. CDR3 sequence reads: CATSRGGVSYNEQFF. CDR3 nucleotide sequence: TGTGCCACCAGCAGAGGGGGGGTCTCCTACAATGAGCAGTTCTTC.

V usage is TRBV4-1 and J usage is TRBJ2-7; 9 bases agree with TRBD1. Germline V lookup: CDR1 MGHRA, CDR2 YSYEKL. The trim removed 4 bases at V and 7 bases at J, leaving 5 bases unmatched. CDR3 size: 13 residues. CDR3 sequence: CASSPGTGWEQYF. The CDR3 nucleotides read TGCGCCAGCAGCCCAGGGACAGGGTGGGAGCAGTACTTC.

The chain couples TRBV7-9 to TRBJ1-5, with D possibly being TRBD1 (6 bases). The CDR3 extends over 16 amino acids. V lost 2 bases and J 3 bases, leaving 14 bases between the germline ends. Germline V gene lookup returns CDR1 SEHNR and CDR2 FQNEAQ (reference sequence). In DNA, the CDR3 is TGTGCCAGCAGCTTAACAGGGTTCACCGACAATCAGCCCCAGCATTTT. Translating it yields CASSLTGFTDNQPQHF.

The J gene is TRBJ2-7, the V gene TRBV7-2, with TRBD1 identical over 9 bases. V lost 5 bases and J lost 6; bases outside the gene matches: 5. The CDR3 is made up of 13 amino acids. Germline V gene lookup returns CDR1 SGHTA and CDR2 FQGNSA. The CDR3: CASSTGTGLEQYF. The CDR3 nucleotides are TGTGCCAGCAGCACCGGGACAGGGCTCGAGCAGTACTTC. Combining the CDR3 with reference TRBV7-2 and TRBJ2-7 gives the whole variable domain GAGVSQSPSNKVTEKGKDVELRCDPISGHTALYWYRQSLGQGLEFLIYFQGNSAPDKSGLPSDRFSAERTGGSVSTLTIQRTQQEDSAVYLCASSTGTGLEQYFGPGTRLTVT.

The V call is TRBV30, the J call TRBJ1-5; TRBD1 matches 10 bases. CDR3 size: 15 residues. V shed 1 base, J shed 2 bases, and the junction held 2 bases outside the gene matches. The germline V gene has CDR1 GTSNPN and CDR2 SVGIG (reference sequence). In DNA form, the CDR3 reads TGTGCCTGGAGTGCCGGGACAGGGGGCAATCAGCCCCAGCATTTT. Translating it yields CAWSAGTGGNQPQHF.

The chain couples TRBV10-2 to TRBJ1-2, with D possibly matching TRBD1 (6 bases). With 4 bases removed from V and 6 bases from J, the gap between germline ends came to 18 bases. This CDR3 is 15 amino acids long. Germline V gene data show CDR1 as WSHSY and CDR2 as SAAADI. CDR3 residues: CASSGTTGIANGYTF. The CDR3 bases are TGCGCCAGCAGTGGGACGACAGGCATAGCTAATGGCTACACCTTC.

The rearrangement joins TRBV19 to TRBJ1-3; perhaps TRBD1 as D (5 bases). The CDR3 spans 15 residues. The germline V and J ends were trimmed by 0 bases and 0 bases, with 6 bases remaining between them. Germline assignment: CDR1 LNHDA and CDR2 SQIVND (reference sequence). The CDR3 DNA is TGTGCCAGTAGTATAGACAGGGTCTCTGGAAACACCATATATTTT. Its protein is CASSIDRVSGNTIYF.

This clone was observed once. J is TRBJ2-2 and V is TRBV19; D call uncertain. The CDR3 length is 13 residues. The germline V gene encodes CDR1 LNHDA and CDR2 SQIVND (reference sequence). V lost 5 bases and J 1 base, leaving 5 bases between the germline ends. The CDR3 region has the DNA TGTGCCAGTAGTTCCTTGAACACCGGGGAGCTGTTTTTT. As protein: CASSSLNTGELFF.

As for this clone: Other DNA variants within this sample encode the same CDR3. The chain links TRBV6-1 to TRBJ2-7, with D tentatively TRBD1 (6 bases). This CDR3 has 16 residues. The germline V and J ends were trimmed by 4 bases and 2 bases, with 18 bases remaining between them. Germline V gives CDR1 MNHNS, CDR2 SASEGT. CDR3 sequence: CASSAEAADSAYEQYF. The CDR3 bases are TGTGCCAGCAGTGCCGAGGCCGCGGACAGCGCCTACGAGCAGTACTTC.

CDR3 DNA: TGTGCCAGCAGTCCTGGGACTAGCATTCTCAATGAGCAGTTCTTC. Encoded protein: CASSPGTSILNEQFF. V gene TRBV7-2 combines with J gene TRBJ2-1; 9 bases map to TRBD2. The CDR3 extends over 15 amino acids. Trimming took 6 bases from V and 6 from J; bases not matched to a gene: 9. The germline CDR1 and CDR2 sequences are SGHTA and FQGNSA.

This chain uses TRBV11-2 with TRBJ1-5; D unclear. Germline V lookup: CDR1 SGHAT, CDR2 FQNNGV. The CDR3 contains 12 residues. With 1 base removed from V and 9 bases from J, the gap between germline ends came to 7 bases. The CDR3 region is CASSLGSGPQHF. CDR3 nucleotide sequence: TGTGCCAGCAGCTTAGGTAGTGGGCCCCAGCATTTT.

The chain uses TRBV5-6 and TRBJ2-7; a possible D gene is TRBD2 (6 bases). V was pared by 4 bases and J by 0 bases, with 14 bases between. Germline V gives CDR1 SGHDT, CDR2 YYEEEE. The CDR3 spans 15 residues. CDR3 sequence reads: CASSARGKGSYEQYF. In DNA form, the CDR3 reads TGTGCCAGCAGCGCTCGGGGGAAGGGCTCCTACGAGCAGTACTTC. Supplemented by reference TRBV5-6 and TRBJ2-7, the full variable domain reads DAGVTQSPTHLIKTRGQQVTLRCSPKSGHDTVSWYQQALGQGPQFIFQYYEEEERQRGNFPDRFSGHQFPNYSSELNVNALLLGDSALYLCASSARGKGSYEQYFGPGTRLTVT.

There are a few counts of this clone. The genes are TRBV19 and TRBJ1-4; unclear D gene. The germline gives CDR1 LNHDA, CDR2 SQIVND (reference sequence). V was clipped by 1 base and J by 8 bases, with 14 bases between them. The CDR3 extends over 15 amino acids. The CDR3 loop reads CASSIGRGAGEKLFF. CDR3 DNA sequence: TGTGCCAGTAGTATAGGCCGGGGAGCAGGAGAAAAACTGTTTTTT. The whole variable domain, filled in from reference TRBV19 and TRBJ1-4, reads DGGITQSPKYLFRKEGQNVTLSCEQNLNHDAMYWYRQDPGQGLRLIYYSQIVNDFQKGDIAEGYSVSREKKESFPLTVTSAQKNPTAFYLCASSIGRGAGEKLFFGSGTQLSVL.

This chain joins TRBV28 and TRBJ1-5; TRBD1 aligns across 8 bases. V was clipped by 7 bases and J by 0 bases; unmatched bases: 5. This CDR3 region has 15 residues. Germline CDR1 is MDHEN and CDR2 is SYDVKM. CDR3 sequence: CASNLGQVSNQPQHF. The DNA for the CDR3 is TGTGCCAGCAACCTGGGACAGGTTAGCAATCAGCCCCAGCATTTT.

The gene calls are TRBV5-4 and TRBJ2-1; D is ambiguous. The germline V and J ends were trimmed by 3 bases and 2 bases, with 9 bases remaining between them. Germline CDR1 and CDR2: SGHNT and YYREEE (reference sequence). This CDR3 comprises 14 residues. The CDR3 spells CASSSRLTYNEQFF. The CDR3, as DNA: TGTGCCAGCAGCTCCAGATTAACCTACAATGAGCAGTTCTTC.